The present entry profiles one T cell receptor (beta chain) with its context. The antigen it binds to is not known. Base qualities were left out, and no much larger clone turns up one base away. The time point label, read with the paper, signifies: cycle 1 day 1 (C1D1), immediately before nivolumab initiation. Every trial patient had relapsed following autologous stem cell transplantation, and prior brentuximab vedotin exposure was what differed among cohorts A, B and C. The trial cohort was composed of approximately 60 patients with relapsed/refractory classical Hodgkin lymphoma, for whom complete response, partial response or progressive disease was recorded as best overall response. Trial patients were treated with single-agent nivolumab in the multi-cohort phase II CheckMate 205 trial. Best overall response was determined by an independent review committee according to the 2007 International Working Group response criteria. PBMCs from the trial were collected at three points: immediately before nivolumab initiation (C1D1), and during therapy at cycle 2 day 1 and cycle 4 day 1. After peripheral blood was drawn into 8 mL Vacutainer Cell Preparation Tubes, PBMCs were isolated by centrifugation and then cryopreserved.

The source of the sample is a study of PD-1 blockade in classical Hodgkin lymphoma (dated by TCRdb to the early 2020s). A note on the overall study: Nivolumab dosing was 3 mg/kg intravenously every 2 weeks, continuing until either disease progression or unacceptable toxicity. A peripheral blood immune signature of response to PD-1 blockade in classical Hodgkin lymphoma was defined using TCR beta sequencing and CyTOF.

Summary of the overall study and its limitations: CD4+ but not CD8+ TCR diversity rose significantly by C4D1 (p=0.0027 vs p=0.16), most apparent in complete responders (p=0.02). Patients starting nivolumab less than 1 year after ASCT had lower diversity and were excluded from later analyses to avoid confounding by immune reconstitution. Baseline TCR diversity was reported to be lower in newly diagnosed patients than in healthy donors, and even lower in relapsed/refractory patients. The study was restricted to a single clinical trial cohort, and the causes of repertoire differences, possibly disease activity or prior therapy, were left undefined. Among trial patients, those achieving complete response had baseline diversity similar to that of newly diagnosed patients, while diversity was significantly lower in partial responders and progressors.

Genomic DNA was extracted with the Qiagen DNeasy kit from unsorted PBMCs and from negatively selected CD4+ and CD8+ fractions. TCR beta CDR3 regions were subjected to amplification by immunoSEQ multiplex PCR with primers that anneal to V and J segments. Amplification bias was minimized using a synthetic immune receptor repertoire, and residual bias was removed computationally after sequencing. The authors' analysis ran thus. Repertoire diversity was quantified as the Shannon entropy index using custom Python scripts. Unsorted, CD4+ and CD8+ repertoires were analyzed separately, except for combined analyses in which CD4+ and CD8+ sequences were merged in silico. Clonal expansion was defined as at least a 2-fold frequency increase after treatment relative to C1D1, with a pseudocount of 0.5 for undetected baseline clones. Singleton clones were defined as clones with 0 or 1 copy at C1D1, and non-singleton clones were defined as clones with 2 or more copies. Clones expanded in unsorted samples were labelled as CD4+, CD8+ or unknown by matching protein sequences in sorted samples from the same patient. Wilcoxon tests on paired samples were used to test diversity changes from C1D1 to C4D1. This immuneACCESS table, as held by TCRdb, lists in-frame sequences with V and J called but not all clones. Of the missing ones, under half trace to an unresolved V gene in checked studies; the others have no known cause. The V and J calls and clone size were taken over from that table, and D and trimming were inferred from the DNA. The sample contains some 24,000 clones, nearly 80% of them found a single time. The ten top clones hold 6.5% to 7% of the sample.

V is reduced by 4 bases and J by 4 bases, leaving a spacing of 14 bases between them. The CDR3 sequence holds 15 residues, the cysteine and phenylalanine included. Here the CDR3 DNA is all that survives: 45 bases in frame from base 1. CDR1 and CDR2 are read off the germline V gene as MNHEY and SVGAGI. Sequenced here: peripheral blood mononuclear cells (PBMCs), sampled at baseline. The chain is assembled from TRBV6-5 and TRBJ1-5, with the D gene uncertain. The receptor was isolated from a human donor with classical Hodgkin lymphoma. For the CDR3, the sequence is CASSSRPPWNQPQHF. The bases are TGTGCCAGCAGTTCGCGTCCACCCTGGAATCAGCCCCAGCATTTT.